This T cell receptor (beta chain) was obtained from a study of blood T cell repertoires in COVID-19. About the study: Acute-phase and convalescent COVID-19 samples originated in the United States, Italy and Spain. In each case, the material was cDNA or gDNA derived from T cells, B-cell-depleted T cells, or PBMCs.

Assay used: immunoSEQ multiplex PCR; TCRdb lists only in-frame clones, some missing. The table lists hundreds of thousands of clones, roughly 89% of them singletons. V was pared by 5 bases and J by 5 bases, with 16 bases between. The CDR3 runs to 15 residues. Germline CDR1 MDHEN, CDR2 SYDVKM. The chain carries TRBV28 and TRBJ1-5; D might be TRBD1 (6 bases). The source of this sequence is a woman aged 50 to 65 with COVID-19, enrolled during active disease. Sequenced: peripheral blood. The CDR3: CASSLYREGDQPQHF. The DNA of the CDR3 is TGTGCCAGCAGTCTGTACAGGGAAGGGGATCAGCCCCAGCATTTT. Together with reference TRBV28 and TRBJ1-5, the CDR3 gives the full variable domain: DVKVTQSSRYLVKRTGEKVFLECVQDMDHENMFWYRQDPGLGLRLIYFSYDVKMKEKGDIPEGYSVSREKKERFSLILESASTNQTSMYLCASSLYREGDQPQHFGDGTRLSIL.